This TCR beta chain was found in a study of cytomegalovirus exposure and HLA in healthy donors. Overall study: Out of about 180 million T cells, an earlier analysis found roughly 110 million unique TCR beta sequences in total. The study's findings and limits: A link between a missense DCLRE1C variant and TCR beta V- and J-gene trimming emerged from a later analysis. An apparent linkage of common viral pathogens to several of the most significant clusters emerged in a later analysis.

Trimming stripped 4 bases from V and 3 bases from J, with 8 bases between. The CDR3 has 13 residues. Germline CDR1 is SGHRS and CDR2 is YFSETQ. Comment on this clone: The antigen is undetermined.

13 Jbeta primers and 60 Vbeta primers were used for the PCR. Profiled with immunoSEQ multiplex PCR; TCRdb holds only in-frame clones, not every one. Its clone listing holds some 64,000 clones. The TCR comes from a woman younger than 45 in good health and CMV-seronegative. The chain recombines TRBV5-1 with TRBJ1-5; D is perhaps TRBD1 (6 bases). Sequencing was performed on PBMCs. CDR3 in DNA: TGCGCCAGCAGCACAGGGTTCAATCAGCCCCAGCATTTT. Residues: CASSTGFNQPQHF.